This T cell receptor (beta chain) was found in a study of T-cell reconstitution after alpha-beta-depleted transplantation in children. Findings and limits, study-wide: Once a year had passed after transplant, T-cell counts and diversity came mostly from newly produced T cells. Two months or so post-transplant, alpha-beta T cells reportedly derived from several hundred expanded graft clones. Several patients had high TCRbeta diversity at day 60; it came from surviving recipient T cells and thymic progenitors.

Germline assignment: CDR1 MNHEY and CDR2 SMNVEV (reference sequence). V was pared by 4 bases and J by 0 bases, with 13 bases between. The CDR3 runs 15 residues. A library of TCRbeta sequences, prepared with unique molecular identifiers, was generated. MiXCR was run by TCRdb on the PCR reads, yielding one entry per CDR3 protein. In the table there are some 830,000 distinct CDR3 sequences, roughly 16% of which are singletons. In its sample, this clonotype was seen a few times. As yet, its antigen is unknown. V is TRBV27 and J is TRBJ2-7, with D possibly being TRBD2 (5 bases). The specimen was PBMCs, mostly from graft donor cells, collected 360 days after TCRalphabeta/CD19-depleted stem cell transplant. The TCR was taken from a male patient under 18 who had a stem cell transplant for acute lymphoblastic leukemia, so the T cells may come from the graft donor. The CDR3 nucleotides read TGTGCCAGCAGTTGGGCGGGTTATAGCTCCTACGAGCAGTACTTC. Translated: CASSWAGYSSYEQYF.